A selection of T cell receptor beta chains follows, all from one sample in a study of PD-1 blockade in classical Hodgkin lymphoma. TCRdb's table, derived via immunoSEQ multiplex PCR, lists solely in-frame clones and lacks some. Of fewer than 25,000 clones in the sample, 70% to 90% are singletons; the top ten hold under 15%. Here the sequenced sample was peripheral blood mononuclear cells (PBMCs), taken before the second cycle of nivolumab. These TCRs come from a human donor with classical Hodgkin lymphoma. The CDR3 runs from the conserved cysteine through the conserved F or W. D genes are given only for firm matches. Where a row states a size, it is once, few, many or the class of an expanded clone; other rows omit it.

J,V,size,D,DNA,CDR3
TRBJ2-2,TRBV5-1,NA,NA,TGCGCCAGCAGCTTTACGGTGAACACCGGGGAGCTGTTTTTT,CASSFTVNTGELFF
TRBJ2-5,TRBV7-9,NA,NA,TGTGCCAGCAGCTTAGTCGGGCAAGGGACCCAGTACTTC,CASSLVGQGTQYF
TRBJ1-4,TRBV19,NA,NA,TGTGCCAGTAGTGGCGGAACTAGGGAAAAACTGTTTTTT,CASSGGTREKLFF
TRBJ1-4,TRBV2,NA,NA,TGTGCCAGTAACAGACAGCTTCGTAATGAAAAACTGTTTTTT,CASNRQLRNEKLFF
TRBJ1-4,TRBV5-1,few,NA,TGCGCCAGCAGCGGGTCAGGCGAAGGCGAAAAACTGTTTTTT,CASSGSGEGEKLFF
TRBJ2-1,TRBV5-1,NA,TRBD1,TGCGCCAGCAGCTTGTCCGGGACAGCAAACAATGAGCAGTTCTTC,CASSLSGTANNEQFF
TRBJ2-5,TRBV9,NA,NA,TGTGCCAGCAGCCCTAACAATTTCCTAGCAGCTGAAGAGACCCAGTACTTC,CASSPNNFLAAEETQYF
TRBJ1-1,TRBV6-6,NA,NA,TGTGCCACAACGAAGGGCGGTGGCACTGAAGCTTTCTTT,CATTKGGGTEAFF
TRBJ1-3,TRBV2,few,NA,TGTGCCAGCAGTCGACAGGTTAGCTCTGGAAACACCATATATTTT,CASSRQVSSGNTIYF
TRBJ1-1,TRBV11-2,once,TRBD1,TGTGCCAGCAGCTTAGATCCAGGGGGGACTGAAGCTTTCTTT,CASSLDPGGTEAFF
TRBJ2-7,TRBV14,NA,NA,TGTGCCAGCAGCCCGTGGAGGGGCCGGAGCTCCTACGAGCAGTACTTC,CASSPWRGRSSYEQYF
TRBJ2-1,TRBV5-1,NA,TRBD2,TGCGCCAGCAGCTTGGGGCGGGGGGCCTCCTACAATGAGCAGTTCTTC,CASSLGRGASYNEQFF
TRBJ1-6,TRBV19,NA,NA,TGTGCCAGTGCCAATCAGGGGAGGTCCTATAATTCACCCCTCCACTTT,CASANQGRSYNSPLHF
TRBJ1-6,TRBV2,once,TRBD1,TGTGCCAGCATCGAATTACAGGGGCCGCTAGGGAATTCACCCCTCCACTTT,CASIELQGPLGNSPLHF
TRBJ2-3,TRBV5-1,NA,NA,TGCGCCAGCAGCTTGGCCGGATTGGGCACAGATACGCAGTATTTT,CASSLAGLGTDTQYF
TRBJ2-3,TRBV9,NA,NA,TGTGCCAGCAGCCCAAACCAGGGCCCCGGTGGCACAGATACGCAGTATTTT,CASSPNQGPGGTDTQYF
TRBJ1-3,TRBV7-8,NA,NA,TGTGCCAGCAGCTTTTCCGCAGGGGATTCTGGAAACACCATATATTTT,CASSFSAGDSGNTIYF
TRBJ2-1,TRBV28,NA,TRBD1,TGTGCCAGCAGTTTACCGGGACAGGGGGCTCATGAGCAGTTCTTC,CASSLPGQGAHEQFF
TRBJ1-1,TRBV4-3,NA,NA,TGCGCCAGCAGCCAAGATTTTGGGGGCGGGAACACTGAAGCTTTCTTT,CASSQDFGGGNTEAFF
TRBJ1-2,TRBV7-2,NA,NA,TGTGCCAGCAGCTTCAACAGGCTAAACTATGGCTACACCTTC,CASSFNRLNYGYTF
TRBJ1-2,TRBV19,NA,TRBD1,TGTGCCAGTAGTCCCTTAGGGACAGCCTATGGCTACACCTTC,CASSPLGTAYGYTF
TRBJ2-1,TRBV7-8,NA,NA,TGTGCCAGCACGTATTGGGGCGATGAGCAGTTCTTC,CASTYWGDEQFF
TRBJ1-3,TRBV21-1,NA,NA,TGTGCCAGCAGCAAAGATGCCGGGAGGTCTGGAAACACCATATATTTT,CASSKDAGRSGNTIYF
TRBJ2-7,TRBV6-9,NA,TRBD1,TGTGCCAGCAGACCATTAGGACAGGTGTCCTACGAGCAGTACTTC,CASRPLGQVSYEQYF
TRBJ1-3,TRBV19,once,NA,TGTGCCAGTAGTATGGTCTCCGGGATTTCTGGAAACACCATATATTTT,CASSMVSGISGNTIYF
TRBJ2-5,TRBV4-3,NA,NA,TGCGCCAGCAGCCAAGATAGCCTGGGGCAAGAGACCCAGTACTTC,CASSQDSLGQETQYF
TRBJ2-2,TRBV4-1,NA,TRBD1,TGCGCCAGCAGCCGTATGACAGGGGCTAACACGAACACCGGGGAGCTGTTTTTT,CASSRMTGANTNTGELFF
TRBJ1-6,TRBV5-1,NA,NA,TGCGCCAGCAGCTTGGACCGGGGAACAAATTCACCCCTCCACTTT,CASSLDRGTNSPLHF
TRBJ2-2,TRBV6-6,NA,NA,TGTGCCAGCTCGCGGGTCAGCACCGGGGAGCTGTTTTTT,CASSRVSTGELFF
TRBJ2-1,TRBV5-1,NA,NA,TGCGCCAGCAGCTTAAGGAATGAGCAGTTCTTC,CASSLRNEQFF
TRBJ1-4,TRBV7-9,NA,NA,TGTGCCAGCAGCTTGGAGAGGGGGGTTTACGAAAAACTGTTTTTT,CASSLERGVYEKLFF
TRBJ1-1,TRBV5-5,once,TRBD1,TGTGCCAGCAGCCTGCAGGACAGGGGGCTCACTGAAGCTTTCTTT,CASSLQDRGLTEAFF
TRBJ1-1,TRBV5-1,few,TRBD1,TGCGCCAGCAGCGCAACAGGGGGCGAGAACACTGAAGCTTTCTTT,CASSATGGENTEAFF
TRBJ2-7,TRBV7-8,NA,NA,TGTGCCAGCAGCTTAGTAGCAGGGGCGTACGAGCAGTACTTC,CASSLVAGAYEQYF
TRBJ2-2,TRBV7-3,NA,NA,TGTGCCAGCAGTCCACGAGGGGACAACACCGGGGAGCTGTTTTTT,CASSPRGDNTGELFF
TRBJ1-2,TRBV7-5,NA,NA,TGTGCCAGCAGCTTAGATCTGAGCTATGGCTACACCTTC,CASSLDLSYGYTF
TRBJ1-6,TRBV19,NA,NA,TGTGCCAGTAGTCCAACACGGACGGACGTGAGGAATTCACCCCTCCACTTT,CASSPTRTDVRNSPLHF
TRBJ2-3,TRBV7-3,NA,NA,TGTGCCAGCAGCTTAGTTGGAGAAGGCACAGATACGCAGTATTTT,CASSLVGEGTDTQYF
TRBJ2-5,TRBV5-1,NA,NA,TGCGCCAGCAGCTTGGTCGGGGAGACCCAGTACTTC,CASSLVGETQYF
TRBJ1-5,TRBV25-1,few,NA,TGTGCCAGCAGTGAATCAGGGATTTATCAGCCCCAGCATTTT,CASSESGIYQPQHF
TRBJ2-5,TRBV6-1,NA,TRBD2,TGTGCCAGCAGTGTGGGAACTAGCGGGGGGGCAGAGACCCAGTACTTC,CASSVGTSGGAETQYF
TRBJ2-3,TRBV5-1,NA,NA,TGCGCCACCCAGGAGGGGGGAAGCACAGATACGCAGTATTTT,CATQEGGSTDTQYF
TRBJ1-2,TRBV19,NA,NA,TGTGCCAGTAGCCCCTTCGGGGGGAACCTAAACTATGGCTACACCTTC,CASSPFGGNLNYGYTF
TRBJ2-3,TRBV2,NA,TRBD2,TGTGCCAGCAGTGACGTGGGTCCCGGGACTAGCGGACCTAAGTGGGGCACAGATACGCAGTATTTT,CASSDVGPGTSGPKWGTDTQYF
TRBJ1-4,TRBV25-1,NA,NA,TGTGCCAGCAGTCCCCCACAGGGAACCAATGAAAAACTGTTTTTT,CASSPPQGTNEKLFF
TRBJ2-3,TRBV10-1,NA,TRBD2,TGCGCCAGCACTGACGTCGGGGGGGCTGTGGTGACAGATACGCAGTATTTT,CASTDVGGAVVTDTQYF
TRBJ1-1,TRBV19,NA,TRBD1,TGTGCCAGTAGTATAGTAGGGGGCAGGACGAACACTGAAGCTTTCTTT,CASSIVGGRTNTEAFF
TRBJ1-1,TRBV7-8,NA,NA,TGTGCCAGCAGCCCAGAGATTGGGAGGGACACTGAAGCTTTCTTT,CASSPEIGRDTEAFF
TRBJ1-5,TRBV5-1,NA,TRBD1,TGCGCCAGCAGCCCTGAGGGACAGGGGGGCAATCAGCCCCAGCATTTT,CASSPEGQGGNQPQHF
TRBJ2-6,TRBV7-2,NA,TRBD2,TGTGCCAGCAGCTTCGGCGGGGGACCCTTTTACTCTGGGGCCAACGTCCTGACTTTC,CASSFGGGPFYSGANVLTF
TRBJ1-2,TRBV19,NA,TRBD1,TGTGCCACAAAACGCGGAGGGGGCGGGAACATTAACTATGGCTACACCTTC,CATKRGGGGNINYGYTF
TRBJ1-2,TRBV5-4,NA,TRBD1,TGTGCCAGCAGCAGAGCCGGGACAGGGGTGGCTGGCTACACCTTC,CASSRAGTGVAGYTF
TRBJ2-2,TRBV6-9,NA,TRBD2,TGTGCCAGCAAGCGGACTAGCAGCACCGGGGAGCTGTTTTTT,CASKRTSSTGELFF
TRBJ2-1,TRBV19,NA,NA,TGTGCCAGCCTACTCCCTGACATTAGCTCCTACAATGAGCAGTTCTTC,CASLLPDISSYNEQFF